These T cell receptor beta chains were read from a single sample in a study of monozygotic twins with inflammatory bowel disease. TCRdb derives one entry per CDR3 protein from the 5' RACE reads, leaving out DNA. In total, the table holds a few hundred thousand distinct CDR3 sequences. Sequenced: blood. The receptors come from a human donor with ulcerative colitis or Crohn's disease, or a healthy co-twin of an affected twin (not recorded which). CDR3s include the opening cysteine and the closing phenylalanine or tryptophan.

v_call: TRBV18; j_call: TRBJ1-1; cdr3_aa: CASSPPSRNTEAFF
v_call: TRBV5-1; j_call: TRBJ2-1; cdr3_aa: CASSSGTSGGANEQFF
v_call: TRBV2; j_call: TRBJ1-3; cdr3_aa: CASTYRVFGNTIYF
v_call: TRBV11-2; j_call: TRBJ2-4; cdr3_aa: CASSSDRGNIQYF
v_call: TRBV5-4; j_call: TRBJ1-1; cdr3_aa: CASSPWAGALNTEAFF
v_call: TRBV7-8; j_call: TRBJ1-2; cdr3_aa: CASSLDGIGYGYTF
v_call: TRBV9; j_call: TRBJ2-3; cdr3_aa: CASSVAGWQGATDTQYF
v_call: TRBV5-4; j_call: TRBJ1-5; cdr3_aa: CASSFGGGRGPNQPQHF
v_call: TRBV20-1; j_call: TRBJ2-2; cdr3_aa: CSARDPENTGELFF
v_call: TRBV12-3/TRBV12-4; j_call: TRBJ2-7; cdr3_aa: CASSRTGFEYEQYF
v_call: TRBV7-9; j_call: TRBJ2-6; cdr3_aa: CASSLDGRGNVLTF
v_call: TRBV19; j_call: TRBJ1-1; cdr3_aa: CASSILTATEAFF
v_call: TRBV6-4; j_call: TRBJ1-5; cdr3_aa: CASSPAAGGNQPQHF
v_call: TRBV29-1; j_call: TRBJ1-2; cdr3_aa: CSVGPGGGYGYTF
v_call: TRBV27; j_call: TRBJ2-3; cdr3_aa: CASTDPGPGARGTQYF
v_call: TRBV4-2; j_call: TRBJ2-3; cdr3_aa: CASSQDYGGGGLTDTQYF
v_call: TRBV2; j_call: TRBJ1-2; cdr3_aa: CASSPGIKAYGYTF
v_call: TRBV5-6; j_call: TRBJ2-2; cdr3_aa: CASSFRRTGNTGELFF
v_call: TRBV5-1; j_call: TRBJ1-2; cdr3_aa: CASSFEPVSPTYGYTF
v_call: TRBV7-2; j_call: TRBJ1-1; cdr3_aa: CASSSGQGRREAFF